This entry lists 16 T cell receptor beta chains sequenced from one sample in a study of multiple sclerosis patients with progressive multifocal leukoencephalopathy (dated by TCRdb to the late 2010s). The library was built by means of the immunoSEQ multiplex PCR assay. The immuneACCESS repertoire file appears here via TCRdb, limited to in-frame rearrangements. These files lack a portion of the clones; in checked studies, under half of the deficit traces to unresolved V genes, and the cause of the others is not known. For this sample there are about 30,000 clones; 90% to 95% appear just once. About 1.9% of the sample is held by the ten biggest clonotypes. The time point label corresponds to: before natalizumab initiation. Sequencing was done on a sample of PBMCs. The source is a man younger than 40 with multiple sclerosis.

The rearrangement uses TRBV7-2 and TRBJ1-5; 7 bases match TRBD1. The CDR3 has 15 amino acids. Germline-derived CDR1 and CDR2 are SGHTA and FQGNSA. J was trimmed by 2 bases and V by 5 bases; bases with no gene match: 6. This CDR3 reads CASSLRGHGNQPQHF. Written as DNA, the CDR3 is TGTGCCAGCAGCCTAAGGGGGCACGGCAATCAGCCCCAGCATTTT.

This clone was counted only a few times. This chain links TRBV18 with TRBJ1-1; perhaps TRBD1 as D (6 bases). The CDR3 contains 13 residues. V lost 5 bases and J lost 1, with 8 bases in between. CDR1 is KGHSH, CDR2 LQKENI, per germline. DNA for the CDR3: TGTGCCAGCTCATCGGACAGGAACACTGAAGCTTTCTTT. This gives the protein CASSSDRNTEAFF.

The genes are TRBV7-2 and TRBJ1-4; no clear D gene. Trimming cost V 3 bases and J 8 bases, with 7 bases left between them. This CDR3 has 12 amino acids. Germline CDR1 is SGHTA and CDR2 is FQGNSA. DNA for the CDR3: TGTGCCAGCAGCTTTGCTGGGGAAAAACTGTTTTTT. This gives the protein CASSFAGEKLFF.

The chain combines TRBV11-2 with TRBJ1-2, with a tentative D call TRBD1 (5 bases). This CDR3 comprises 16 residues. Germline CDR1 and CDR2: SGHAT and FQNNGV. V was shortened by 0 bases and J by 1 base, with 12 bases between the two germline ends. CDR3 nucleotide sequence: TGTGCCAGCAGCTTAGATCCCACGGACATTAACTATGGCTACACCTTC. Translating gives CASSLDPTDINYGYTF.

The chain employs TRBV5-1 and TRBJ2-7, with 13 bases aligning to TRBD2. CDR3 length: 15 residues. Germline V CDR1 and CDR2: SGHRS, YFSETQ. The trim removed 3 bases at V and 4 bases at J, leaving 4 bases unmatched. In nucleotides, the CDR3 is TGCGCCAGCAGCTGGACTAGCGGGAGACCATACGAGCAGTACTTC. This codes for CASSWTSGRPYEQYF.

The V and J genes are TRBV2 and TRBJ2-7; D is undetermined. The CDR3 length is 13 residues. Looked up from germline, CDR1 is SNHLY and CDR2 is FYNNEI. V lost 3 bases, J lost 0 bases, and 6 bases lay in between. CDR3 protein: CASSDWTSYEQYF. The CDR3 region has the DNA TGTGCCAGCAGTGATTGGACCTCCTACGAGCAGTACTTC.

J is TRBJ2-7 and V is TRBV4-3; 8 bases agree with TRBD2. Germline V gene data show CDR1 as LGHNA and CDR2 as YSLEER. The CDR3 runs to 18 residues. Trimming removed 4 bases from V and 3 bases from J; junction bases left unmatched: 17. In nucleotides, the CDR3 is TGCGCCAGCAGCCCCGGCCGTGGCGGTCGGGAGGGGGACTACGAGCAGTACTTC. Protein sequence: CASSPGRGGREGDYEQYF.

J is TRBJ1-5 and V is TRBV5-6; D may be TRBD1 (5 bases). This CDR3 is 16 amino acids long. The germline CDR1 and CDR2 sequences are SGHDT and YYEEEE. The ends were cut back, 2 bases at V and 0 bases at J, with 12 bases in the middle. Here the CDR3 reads CASSFTGGASNQPQHF. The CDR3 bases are TGTGCCAGCAGCTTTACAGGAGGGGCTAGCAATCAGCCCCAGCATTTT.

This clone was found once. CDR3 bases: TGTGCCAGCAGCTCCTCCGGGAGGGACACTGAAGCTTTCTTT. Its protein product is CASSSSGRDTEAFF. The genes are TRBV7-6 and TRBJ1-1, with unresolved D. Germline CDR1 is SGHVS and CDR2 is FNYEAQ. The CDR3 extends over 14 amino acids. V shed 4 bases and J shed 3 bases, with 12 bases lying between them.

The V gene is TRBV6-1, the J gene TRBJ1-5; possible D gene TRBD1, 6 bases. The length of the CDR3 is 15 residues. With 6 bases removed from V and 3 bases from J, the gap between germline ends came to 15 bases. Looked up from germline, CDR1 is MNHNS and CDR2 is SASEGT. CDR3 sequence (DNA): TGTGCCAGCAGAACTCTCCGGGACACCAATCAGCCCCAGCATTTT. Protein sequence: CASRTLRDTNQPQHF.

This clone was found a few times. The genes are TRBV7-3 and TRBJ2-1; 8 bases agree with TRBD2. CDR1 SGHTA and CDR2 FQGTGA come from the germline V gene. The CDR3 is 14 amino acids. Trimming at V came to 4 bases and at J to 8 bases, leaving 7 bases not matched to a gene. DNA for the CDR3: TGTGCCAGCAGCTCAGCGGGAGATCGGGATGAGCAGTTCTTC. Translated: CASSSAGDRDEQFF.

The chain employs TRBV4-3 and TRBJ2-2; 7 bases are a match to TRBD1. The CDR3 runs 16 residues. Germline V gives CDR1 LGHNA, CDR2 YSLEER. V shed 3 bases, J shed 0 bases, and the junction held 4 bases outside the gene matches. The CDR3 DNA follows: TGCGCCAGCAGCCAGGCCGGGACAGCGAACACCGGGGAGCTGTTTTTT. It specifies CASSQAGTANTGELFF.

CDR3 sequence reads: CASTTSGSGEQYF. The CDR3 nucleotides are TGTGCCAGCACGACTAGCGGGAGTGGAGAGCAGTACTTC. The chain has TRBV6-5 and TRBJ2-7; 12 bases map to TRBD2. Germline lookup yields CDR1 MNHEY and CDR2 SVGAGI. Trimming at V came to 7 bases and at J to 7 bases, leaving 5 bases not matched to a gene. CDR3 size: 13 residues.

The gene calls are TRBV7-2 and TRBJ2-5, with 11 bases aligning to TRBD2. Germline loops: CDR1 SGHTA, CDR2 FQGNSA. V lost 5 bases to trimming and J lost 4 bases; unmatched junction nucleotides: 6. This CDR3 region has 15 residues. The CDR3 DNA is TGTGCCAGCAGCCCACTCGGACTAGCGGGAGAGACCCAGTACTTC. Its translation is CASSPLGLAGETQYF.

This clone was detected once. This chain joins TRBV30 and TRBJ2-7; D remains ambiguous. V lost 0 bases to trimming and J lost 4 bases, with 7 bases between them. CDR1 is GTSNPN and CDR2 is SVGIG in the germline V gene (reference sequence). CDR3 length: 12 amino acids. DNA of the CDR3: TGTGCCTGGAGTGTACTGGGGTACGAGCAGTACTTC. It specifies CAWSVLGYEQYF.

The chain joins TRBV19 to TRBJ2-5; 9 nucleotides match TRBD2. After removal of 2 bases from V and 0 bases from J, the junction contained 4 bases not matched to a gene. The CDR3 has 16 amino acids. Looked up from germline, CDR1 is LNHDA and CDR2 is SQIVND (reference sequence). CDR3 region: CASSISPSGNQETQYF. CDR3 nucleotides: TGTGCCAGTAGTATAAGCCCTAGCGGGAACCAAGAGACCCAGTACTTC.